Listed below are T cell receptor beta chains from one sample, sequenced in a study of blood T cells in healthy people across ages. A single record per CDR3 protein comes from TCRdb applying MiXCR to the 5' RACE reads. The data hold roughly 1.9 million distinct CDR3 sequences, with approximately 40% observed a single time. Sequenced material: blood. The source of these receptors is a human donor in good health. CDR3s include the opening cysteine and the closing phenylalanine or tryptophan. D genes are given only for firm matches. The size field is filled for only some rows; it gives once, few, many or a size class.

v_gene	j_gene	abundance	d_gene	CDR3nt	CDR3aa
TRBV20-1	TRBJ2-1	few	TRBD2	TGCAGTGCTGACGGACTAGCGGGGAGGCACTACAATGAGCAGTTCTTC	CSADGLAGRHYNEQFF
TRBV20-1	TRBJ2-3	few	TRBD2	TGCAGTGCCACTGGGACTAGAAGGGGCACAGATACGCAGTATTTT	CSATGTRRGTDTQYF
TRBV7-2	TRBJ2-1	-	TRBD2	TGTGCCAGCAGCCTTTATAGCGGGGGCCAGGTTGAGCAGTTCTTC	CASSLYSGGQVEQFF
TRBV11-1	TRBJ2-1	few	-	TGTGCCAGCAGCCTCGTCGGGGACCCCTACAATGAGCAGTTCTTC	CASSLVGDPYNEQFF
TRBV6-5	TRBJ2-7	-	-	TGTGCCAGCTGTCGCTCGGGGTCCTACGAGCAGTACTTC	CASCRSGSYEQYF
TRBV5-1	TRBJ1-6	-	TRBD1	TGCGCCAGCAGCTTGTATGGGACAGGGGATGGATATAATTCACCCCTCCACTTT	CASSLYGTGDGYNSPLHF
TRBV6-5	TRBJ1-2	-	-	TGTGCCAGCAGCGCAGGGGCTGGCTACACCTTC	CASSAGAGYTF
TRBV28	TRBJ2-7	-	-	TGTGCCAGCACTGATCCGGGGACTCGGGAGCAGTACTTC	CASTDPGTREQYF
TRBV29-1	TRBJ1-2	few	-	TGCAGCGTTTACAGCGGAGGGTCCTATGGCTACACCTTC	CSVYSGGSYGYTF
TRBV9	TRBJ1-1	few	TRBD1	TGTGCCAGCAGCGTAGTCTCGGACAGGTCGGGCCCTTATGGAGCTTTCTTT	CASSVVSDRSGPYGAFF
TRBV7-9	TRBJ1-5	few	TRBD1	TGTGCCAGCAGCTTAGTCCCCCTAGGACAGGCCTCCTCTAGCAATCAGCCCCAGCATTTT	CASSLVPLGQASSSNQPQHF
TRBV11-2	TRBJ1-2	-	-	TGTGCCAGCAGCTTAGTTAGGTTGGGGCAGCAATATGGCTACACCTTC	CASSLVRLGQQYGYTF
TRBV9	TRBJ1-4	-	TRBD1	TGTGCCAGCAGCGCACGAGACAGGGGTAACGAAAAACTGTTTTTT	CASSARDRGNEKLFF
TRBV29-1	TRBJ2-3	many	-	TGCAGCGTTGAGGCCGGGGGTGGAGATACGCAGTATTTT	CSVEAGGGDTQYF
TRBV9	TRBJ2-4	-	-	TGTGCCAGCAGCGCGGAGGGCGGGGGCCCTTACAATGAGCAGTACTTC	CASSAEGGGPYNEQYF
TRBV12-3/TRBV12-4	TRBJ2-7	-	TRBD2	TGTGCCAGCAGTTCCGAGTCGCGGGGGGTCTACGAGCAGTACTTC	CASSSESRGVYEQYF
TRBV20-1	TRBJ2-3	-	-	TGCAGTGCTAGTTTTCCTCCCACAGATACGCAGTATTTT	CSASFPPTDTQYF
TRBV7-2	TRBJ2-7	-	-	TGTGCCGGCAGTCTGGGGGCGGTCGGAGCCTACGAGCAGTACTTC	CAGSLGAVGAYEQYF
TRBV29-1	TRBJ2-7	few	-	TGCAGCGTTCGTATTGGGGCCAGCTCCTACGAGCAGTACTTC	CSVRIGASSYEQYF
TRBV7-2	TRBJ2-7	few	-	TGTGCCAGCAGCTTTGGGGACCGGGTGAGCTCCTACGAGCAGTACTTC	CASSFGDRVSSYEQYF
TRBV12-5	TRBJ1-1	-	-	TGTGCTAGTGGTTTCCAGACCGGGGCCGATAAGGCTGAAGCTTTCTTT	CASGFQTGADKAEAFF
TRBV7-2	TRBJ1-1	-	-	TGTGCCAGCAGCTTATTTTACACCTTGAACACTGAAGCTTTCTTT	CASSLFYTLNTEAFF
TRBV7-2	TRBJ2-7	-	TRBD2	TGTGCCAGCAGCTTCCGAAGCGGGGGGGCCTACGAGCAGTACTTC	CASSFRSGGAYEQYF
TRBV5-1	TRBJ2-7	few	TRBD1	TGCGCCAGCAAAGGGACAGGGGGCTCCTACGAGCAGTACTTC	CASKGTGGSYEQYF
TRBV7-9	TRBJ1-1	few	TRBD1	TGTGCCAGCAGCTTAGACGACAGGGTGACTGAAGCTTTCTTT	CASSLDDRVTEAFF
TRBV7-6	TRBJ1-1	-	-	TGTGCCAGCAGCGTCAGGGACGGGAACACTGAAGCTTTCTTT	CASSVRDGNTEAFF
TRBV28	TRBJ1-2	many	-	TGTGCCAGCAGCTCCGACGGCTATGGCTACACCTTC	CASSSDGYGYTF
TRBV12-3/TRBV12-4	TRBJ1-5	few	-	TGTGCCAGCAGTTTAGGAGCGACAGTAGGGCAGCCCCAGCATTTT	CASSLGATVGQPQHF
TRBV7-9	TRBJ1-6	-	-	TGTGCCAGCAGCGTGGGGCAGGGGCTGTATAATTCACTCCTCCACTTT	CASSVGQGLYNSLLHF
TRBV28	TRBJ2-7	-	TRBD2	TGTGCCAGCATAGCGGGGAGGAGCTCCTACGAGCAGTACTTC	CASIAGRSSYEQYF
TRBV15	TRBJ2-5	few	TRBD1	TGTGCCACCAGCAGACCGGGACAGCTTCAAGAGACCCAGTACTTC	CATSRPGQLQETQYF
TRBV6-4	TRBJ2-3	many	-	TGTGCCAGCAGTCCGGACTTATTAGATACGCAGTATTTT	CASSPDLLDTQYF
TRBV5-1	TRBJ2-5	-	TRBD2	TGCGCCAGCGCATTCCGTAGCGGGGTGGAGGAGGAGACCCAGTACTTC	CASAFRSGVEEETQYF
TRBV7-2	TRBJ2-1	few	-	TGTGCCAGCAGCTGGGACACTTACAATGAGCAGTTCTTC	CASSWDTYNEQFF
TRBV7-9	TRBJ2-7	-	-	TGTGCCAGCTCAAGTCTCGTCCCACGGGATACCTCCTACGAGCAGTACTTC	CASSSLVPRDTSYEQYF
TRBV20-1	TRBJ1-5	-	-	TGCAGTGCTAGAGAGACGCAGGGAGTTCAGCCCCAGCATTTT	CSARETQGVQPQHF
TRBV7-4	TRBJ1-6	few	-	TGTGCCAGCAGCTTAAGGAAAAGGGTACCCCTCCACTTT	CASSLRKRVPLHF
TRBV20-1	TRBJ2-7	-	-	TGCAGTGCTAGAGATCCTGGAGGCGGTCTCTACGAGCAGTACTTC	CSARDPGGGLYEQYF
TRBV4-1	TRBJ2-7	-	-	TGCGCCAGCAGCCCTGCAGAGTCCTCCTACGAGCAGTACTTC	CASSPAESSYEQYF
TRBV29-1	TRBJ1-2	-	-	TGCAGCGTGCTCGAGGGGGACTATGGCTACACCTTC	CSVLEGDYGYTF
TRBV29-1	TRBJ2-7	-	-	TGCAGCGTTGAAGATCTGGGGGGTTCCCGCTCCTACGAGCAGTACTTC	CSVEDLGGSRSYEQYF
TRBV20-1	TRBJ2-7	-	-	TGCAGTGCCCTAGACGGGGGAGCCTACGAGCAGTACTTC	CSALDGGAYEQYF
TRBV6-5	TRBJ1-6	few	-	TGTGCCAGCACCGGAGCGGACAGAATTAATTCACCCCTCCACTTT	CASTGADRINSPLHF
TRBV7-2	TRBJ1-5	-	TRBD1	TGTGCCAGCAGCTTAGAACAGGGGGCGAATCAGCCCCAGCATTTT	CASSLEQGANQPQHF
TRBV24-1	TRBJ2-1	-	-	TGTGCCACCAGTGAGGGAAAATCCTACAATGAGCAGTTCTTC	CATSEGKSYNEQFF
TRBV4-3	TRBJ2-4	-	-	TGCGCCAGCAGCCAATACGCTAGGGAATTAACCAAAAACATTCAGTACTTC	CASSQYARELTKNIQYF
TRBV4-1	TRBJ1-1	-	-	TGCGCCAGCAGCCAATGGACACTCCAGAACACTGAAGCTTTCTTT	CASSQWTLQNTEAFF
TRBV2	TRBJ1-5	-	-	TGTGCCAGCAGTGACAGGGCCGGCAATCAGCCCCAGCATTTT	CASSDRAGNQPQHF
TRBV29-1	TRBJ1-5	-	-	TGCAGCGTTGCGCAGGGAGTGGATCAGCCCCAGCATTTT	CSVAQGVDQPQHF
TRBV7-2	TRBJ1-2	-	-	TGTGCCGGCAGCTTTTCGGGACGACCTTCTAACTATGGCTACACCTTC	CAGSFSGRPSNYGYTF
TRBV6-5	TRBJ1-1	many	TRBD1	TGTGCCAGCGGAGGACAGGGTAACACTGAAGCTTTCTTT	CASGGQGNTEAFF
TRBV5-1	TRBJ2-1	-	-	TGCGCCGGCAGCTTGGCCAGCGTTTCCTACAATGAGCAGTTCTTC	CAGSLASVSYNEQFF
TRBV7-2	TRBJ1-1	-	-	TGTGCCAGCAGCTTAGGGTCGACTCGGGGATATACTGAAGCTTTCTTT	CASSLGSTRGYTEAFF